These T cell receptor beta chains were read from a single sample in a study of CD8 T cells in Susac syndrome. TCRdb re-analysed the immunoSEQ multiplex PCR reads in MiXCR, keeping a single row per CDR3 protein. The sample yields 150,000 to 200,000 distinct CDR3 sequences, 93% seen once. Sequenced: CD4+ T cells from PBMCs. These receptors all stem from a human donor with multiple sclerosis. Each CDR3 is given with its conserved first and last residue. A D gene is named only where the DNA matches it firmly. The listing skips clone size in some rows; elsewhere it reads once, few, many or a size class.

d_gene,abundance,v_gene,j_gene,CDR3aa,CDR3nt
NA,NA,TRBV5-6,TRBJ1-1,CASSLAYGRPLRTEAFF,TGTGCCAGCAGCTTGGCATACGGGAGACCCCTTAGGACTGAAGCTTTCTTT
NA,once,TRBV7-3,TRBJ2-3,CASSSLNADTQYF,TGTGCCAGCTCTAGCCTAAATGCAGATACGCAGTATTTT
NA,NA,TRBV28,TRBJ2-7,CASSAPRTGTYEQYF,TGTGCCAGCAGCGCCCCTCGGACCGGGACCTACGAGCAGTACTTC
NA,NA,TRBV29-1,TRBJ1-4,CSAAHFSSDEKLFF,TGCAGCGCCGCTCATTTTTCATCCGATGAAAAACTGTTTTTT
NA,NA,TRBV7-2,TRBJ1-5,CASSFLVGNNQPQHF,TGTGCCAGCAGCTTCTTGGTAGGGAACAATCAGCCCCAGCATTTT
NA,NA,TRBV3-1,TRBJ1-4,CASSQGKLKKLFF,TGTGCCAGCAGCCAAGGGAAATTGAAAAAACTGTTTTTT
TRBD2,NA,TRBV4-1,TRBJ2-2,CASSQTLAGRISNTGELFF,TGCGCCAGCAGCCAAACACTAGCGGGACGAATCTCGAACACCGGGGAGCTGTTTTTT
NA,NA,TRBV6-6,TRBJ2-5,CASSYFPQETQYF,TGTGCCAGCAGTTACTTCCCCCAAGAGACCCAGTACTTC
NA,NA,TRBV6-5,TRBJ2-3,CASSYSHSTDTQYF,TGTGCCAGCAGTTACTCTCACAGCACAGATACGCAGTATTTT
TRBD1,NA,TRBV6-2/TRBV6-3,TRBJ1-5,CASSSWTGSNQPQHF,TGTGCCAGCAGTTCCTGGACAGGGAGCAATCAGCCCCAGCATTTT